The next 19 T cell receptor beta chains were all read from a single sample in a study of T-cell reconstitution after alpha-beta-depleted transplantation in children. This sample's TCRbeta library carried unique molecular identifier barcodes. TCRdb itself ran the PCR reads through MiXCR, one entry per CDR3 protein. The sample lists fewer than 350,000 distinct CDR3 sequences, less than 9.5% occurring once. Findings of the study overall: T cells produced anew were the main source of T-cell counts and diversity one year after transplant.

The antigens these receptors bind are not known. Material: peripheral blood, obtained 360 days after TCRalphabeta/CD19-depleted stem cell transplant. The receptors stem from a female patient aged 2-15 years who had a stem cell transplant for Fanconi anemia, so the T cells may come from the graft donor.

This clonotype was seen ten or more times. The gene calls are TRBV5-4 and TRBJ2-3; 11 positions match TRBD1. After removal of 0 bases from V and 3 bases from J, the junction contained 3 bases not matched to a gene. Germline V CDR1 and CDR2: SGHNT, YYREEE (reference sequence). This CDR3 spans 16 amino acids. The CDR3 loop reads CASSLEGQGATDTQYF. The CDR3 coding sequence is TGTGCCAGCAGCTTGGAAGGACAGGGGGCAACAGATACGCAGTATTTT.

This clonotype was seen at least ten times. This chain uses TRBV28 with TRBJ2-7, with 7 bases lining up with TRBD1. The CDR3 runs to 12 residues. V lost 10 bases and J lost 3; bases outside the gene matches: 6. CDR1 and CDR2 (germline): MDHEN, SYDVKM. The CDR3, as DNA: TGTGCCACCCGGGACAGCCTCTACGAGCAGTACGTC. This encodes CATRDSLYEQYV.

This chain connects TRBV5-6 to TRBJ1-1; no clear D gene. The V end was cut by 2 bases, the J end by 1 base, with 9 bases between. In germline, CDR1 is SGHDT, CDR2 YYEEEE. The CDR3 extends over 14 amino acids. CDR3 protein: CASSFGVSNTEAFF. The CDR3, as DNA: TGTGCCAGCAGCTTCGGTGTGTCGAACACTGAAGCTTTCTTT.

This rearrangement joins TRBV11-2 to TRBJ2-2; possible D gene TRBD1, 6 bases. The CDR3 has 13 amino acids. Germline CDR1 is SGHAT and CDR2 is FQNNGV. Trimming removed 0 bases from V and 11 bases from J, with 10 bases in between. CDR3 sequence: CASSLDRGGELFF. The CDR3 DNA reads as TGTGCCAGCAGCTTAGACAGGGGCGGAGAGCTGTTTTTT. The variable domain in full, with the rest retrieved from reference TRBV11-2 and TRBJ2-2, is EAGVAQSPRYKIIEKRQSVAFWCNPISGHATLYWYQQILGQGPKLLIQFQNNGVVDDSQLPKDRFSAERLKGVDSTLKIQPAKLEDSAVYLCASSLDRGGELFFGEGSRLTVL.

At least ten counts were recorded for this clonotype. The rearrangement uses TRBV7-9 and TRBJ2-7; 8 positions match TRBD2. Losses at the gene ends were 5 bases for V and 0 bases for J; bases not matched to a gene: 15. The CDR3 sequence is 18 residues long. In germline, CDR1 is SEHNR, CDR2 FQNEAQ (reference sequence). The CDR3 spells CASSPSIGRASNSYEQYF. The CDR3 nucleotides are TGTGCCAGCAGCCCCAGTATCGGGAGGGCCTCCAACTCCTACGAGCAGTACTTC.

This clonotype was observed at least ten times. CDR3 amino acids: CSARDLRQVETQYF. DNA of the CDR3: TGCAGTGCTAGAGATCTGAGGCAGGTTGAGACCCAGTACTTC. This rearrangement joins TRBV20-1 to TRBJ2-5; D unresolved. Trimming shortened V by 0 bases and J by 5 bases, and 13 bases separated the two germline ends. The V gene's germline CDR1 is DFQATT and CDR2 SNEGSKA (reference sequence). The length of the CDR3 is 14 residues.

This clonotype was observed at least ten times. The chain recombines TRBV12-3 or TRBV12-4 with TRBJ1-1; D is unresolved. V lost 4 bases to trimming and J lost 8 bases, with 8 bases between them. This CDR3 contains 11 residues. The DNA of the CDR3 is TGTGCCAGCAGTTCCATCAGGGAAGCTTTCTTT. Protein sequence: CASSSIREAFF.

This clonotype was detected ten times or more. The rearrangement links TRBV10-3 to TRBJ1-1, with D possibly TRBD1 on 5 matching bases. Germline V gene sequence: CDR1 ENHRY, CDR2 SYGVKD. The germline V and J ends were trimmed by 0 bases and 8 bases, with 7 bases remaining between them. The CDR3 is made up of 12 amino acids. The CDR3 spells CAISESGTEAFF. In DNA, the CDR3 is TGTGCCATCAGTGAGTCCGGGACGGAAGCTTTCTTT.

V gene TRBV6-1 combines with J gene TRBJ1-1; D is unresolved. V shed 2 bases and J shed 4 bases, with 17 bases lying between them. The V gene's germline CDR1 is MNHNS and CDR2 SASEGT. This CDR3 region has 16 residues. In nucleotides, the CDR3 is TGTGCCAGCAGTGAAATTTGGGGTCTACAACCCACTGAAGCTTTCTTT. This sequence encodes CASSEIWGLQPTEAFF.

Only a few counts were recorded for this clonotype. The CDR3 nucleotides are TGCAGTGCTAGTTTGGCCGCGGGAGGGCCAACCAACGAGCAGTACTTC. It translates to CSASLAAGGPTNEQYF. The chain carries TRBV20-1 and TRBJ2-7; 9 bases fit TRBD2. From germline, CDR1 is DFQATT and CDR2 SNEGSKA (reference sequence). V trimming: 3 bases; J trimming: 5 bases; junction bases outside the gene matches: 14. The CDR3 has 16 residues.

The gene calls are TRBV20-1 and TRBJ2-1, with 8 bases identical to TRBD2. The V gene's germline CDR1 is DFQATT and CDR2 SNEGSKA (reference sequence). CDR3 length: 16 residues. V trimming: 1 base; J trimming: 4 bases; junction bases outside the gene matches: 9. The CDR3 sequence: CSARATITSGYNEQFF. In nucleotides, the CDR3 is TGCAGTGCTAGAGCCACTATTACTAGCGGATACAATGAGCAGTTCTTC.

This clonotype came up a few times. This chain uses TRBV6-2 or TRBV6-3 with TRBJ2-3; the D is unclear. V lost 4 bases and J 8 bases, leaving 13 bases between the germline ends. Germline values: CDR1 MNHEY, CDR2 SVGEGT. The CDR3 runs 13 residues. The CDR3 DNA follows: TGTGCCAGCAGTTCTTCTAGTTCGGGTACGCAGTATTTT. Its translation is CASSSSSSGTQYF.

This clonotype was recorded many times. This rearrangement joins TRBV9 to TRBJ2-1, with D tentatively TRBD2 (5 bases). Germline CDR1 SGDLS, CDR2 YYNGEE. Deletions cut 0 bases from V and 6 bases from J, with 13 bases between. The CDR3 contains 15 residues. This CDR3 reads CASSVGAGWRNEQFF. The CDR3 DNA reads as TGTGCCAGCAGCGTAGGGGCGGGTTGGCGCAATGAGCAGTTCTTC.

This clonotype was observed many times. The chain links TRBV9 to TRBJ2-1; D call uncertain. CDR1 is SGDLS, CDR2 YYNGEE, per germline. This CDR3 contains 14 residues. V dropped 1 base and J dropped 8 bases, with 13 bases sitting between them. CDR3 residues: CASSVTTEKYEQFF. CDR3 coding DNA: TGTGCCAGCAGCGTAACCACGGAGAAGTATGAGCAGTTCTTC.

The sample holds many counts of this clonotype. The chain has TRBV15 and TRBJ1-1; weak D call: TRBD1 (5 bases). V was trimmed by 4 bases and J by 6 bases, leaving 15 bases between them. The CDR3 spans 14 residues. The germline CDR1 and CDR2 sequences are LNHNV and YYDKDF (reference sequence). CDR3 protein: CATSTRMTAAEAFF. Here the CDR3 DNA reads TGTGCCACCAGCACTCGAATGACAGCTGCTGAAGCTTTCTTT.

The sample holds a few counts of this clonotype. V and J are TRBV5-1 and TRBJ2-5, with TRBD2 identical over 9 bases. CDR3 size: 16 residues. Unmatched junction bases numbered 4, after V lost 0 bases and J lost 1 base. In germline, CDR1 is SGHRS, CDR2 YFSETQ. CDR3 sequence reads: CASSLGLAEFQETQYF. The DNA for the CDR3 is TGCGCCAGCAGCTTGGGACTAGCGGAGTTCCAAGAGACCCAGTACTTC.

This clonotype was observed many times. This chain uses TRBV9 with TRBJ1-5; weak D call: TRBD1 (5 bases). Trimming removed 0 bases at V and 3 bases at J, with 10 bases between. The CDR3 sequence is 15 residues long. The germline V gene encodes CDR1 SGDLS and CDR2 YYNGEE. CDR3 sequence (DNA): TGTGCCAGCAGCGTAGGAGGGGCGCCCAATCAGCCCCAGCATTTT. It yields the protein CASSVGGAPNQPQHF.

This clonotype showed up just a few times. This chain's CDR3 is CASSRQGGTGYTF. The CDR3 DNA is TGTGCCAGCAGCCGACAGGGGGGAACTGGCTACACCTTC. The rearrangement uses TRBV13 and TRBJ1-2; TRBD1 aligns across 9 bases. CDR1 and CDR2 from the germline V gene are PRHDT and FYEKMQ (reference sequence). This CDR3 has 13 amino acids. V lost 5 bases, J lost 7 bases, and 5 bases stayed unmatched.

The chain links TRBV27 to TRBJ1-1, with D possibly TRBD1 on 5 matching bases. Germline V gene lookup returns CDR1 MNHEY and CDR2 SMNVEV (reference sequence). Trimming cost V 5 bases and J 7 bases, with 14 bases left between them. There are 13 residues in the CDR3. CDR3 sequence: CASSIWGLSEAFF. CDR3 sequence (DNA): TGTGCCAGCAGTATTTGGGGGTTAAGTGAAGCTTTCTTT.